This T cell receptor (beta chain) was sequenced for a study of T cells in localized non-small cell lung cancer. The data were produced by immunoSEQ multiplex PCR, yet TCRdb's version contains in-frame clones alone and is incomplete. Seen here are about 26,000 clones, approximately 84% observed once, and the top ten hold roughly a tenth. This CDR3 region has 14 residues. Between the trimmed V and J ends, which lost 7 bases and 5 bases, there was a span of 17 bases. Per the germline V gene, CDR1 is MGHDK and CDR2 is SYGVNS. A remark on this clone: Its antigen is still unknown.

Findings and caveats of the study: Sequencing, confined to only one tumor region, leaves heterogeneity possible. A denser population of T cells in blood accompanied longer overall survival.

The starting material was peripheral blood, obtained before any cancer treatment. The TCR sequence derives from a man between 35 and 75 years old with stage III squamous cell lung carcinoma. J is TRBJ1-1 and V is TRBV25-1; perhaps TRBD1 as D (6 bases). The CDR3 spells CASTDYLQGTEAFF. In DNA, the CDR3 is TGTGCCAGCACTGACTACCTTCAGGGGACTGAAGCTTTCTTT.